A single sample is the source of the 22 T cell receptor beta chains below, sequenced in a study of identical twins. TCRdb independently ran MiXCR on the 5' RACE reads; one entry per CDR3 protein. The sample contains some 330,000 distinct CDR3 sequences, roughly 9% of which appear only once. The source material was naive T cells sorted from blood. The receptor set was obtained from a woman aged 45-60 years in good health.

A few counts support this clonotype. The chain employs TRBV19 and TRBJ2-1; possibly TRBD1 for D (5 bases). Trimming removed 4 bases at V and 5 bases at J, with 12 bases between. This CDR3 is 14 amino acids long. The germline V gene encodes CDR1 LNHDA and CDR2 SQIVND (reference sequence). CDR3 DNA: TGTGCCAGTAGTACCCCAGGGTCGAACAATGAGCAGTTCTTC. Translated, it gives CASSTPGSNNEQFF.

The sample holds a few counts of this clonotype. V usage is TRBV20-1 and J usage is TRBJ2-1; perhaps TRBD2 as D (6 bases). The length of the CDR3 is 15 residues. Between the trimmed V and J ends, which lost 3 bases and 6 bases, there was a span of 18 bases. Germline CDR1 and CDR2: DFQATT and SNEGSKA (reference sequence). In nucleotides, the CDR3 is TGCAGTGCTAGGAGTCTGACGGTCGGGGGCAATGAGCAGTTCTTC. Protein: CSARSLTVGGNEQFF.

This clonotype was seen more than once but under ten times. This sequence joins TRBV20-1 and TRBJ2-7; D possibly corresponds to TRBD1 (5 bases). This CDR3 has 13 amino acids. Germline lookup yields CDR1 DFQATT and CDR2 SNEGSKA (reference sequence). With 5 bases removed from V and 2 bases from J, the gap between germline ends came to 13 bases. The chain's CDR3 is CSARGQGTYEQYV. The CDR3 region has the DNA TGCAGTGCTCGAGGCCAGGGAACCTACGAGCAGTACGTC.

The chain links TRBV5-1 to TRBJ2-1; 15 bases line up with TRBD2. Germline V gives CDR1 SGHRS, CDR2 YFSETQ. With V trimmed by 0 bases and J by 7 bases, 5 bases remained unmatched. This CDR3 has 17 residues. CDR3 loop: CASSLEGLAGGFNEQFF. The CDR3 nucleotides read TGCGCCAGCAGCTTGGAGGGACTAGCGGGAGGCTTTAATGAGCAGTTCTTC.

This clonotype was counted at least ten times. J is TRBJ1-2 and V is TRBV24-1; D is unclear. The CDR3 runs 12 residues. Germline CDR1 and CDR2: KGHDR and SFDVKD. Trimming took 3 bases from V and 6 from J, leaving 7 bases between them. The CDR3 here is CATSDTYHGYTF. The CDR3 DNA reads as TGTGCCACCAGTGATACATACCATGGCTACACCTTC.

This clonotype has more than one count but fewer than ten. The chain is built from TRBV12-3 or TRBV12-4 and TRBJ2-3; no clear D. Trimming cost V 1 base and J 1 base, with 6 bases left between them. The CDR3 consists of 14 residues. This CDR3 reads CASSLVARTDTQYF. CDR3 DNA: TGTGCCAGCAGTTTAGTGGCCCGCACAGATACGCAGTATTTT.

V usage is TRBV6-6 and J usage is TRBJ2-6; 7 nucleotides align to TRBD2. CDR3 length: 16 amino acids. CDR1 MNHNY and CDR2 SVGAGI come from the germline V gene (reference sequence). With V trimmed by 3 bases and J by 0 bases, 2 bases remained unmatched. The CDR3 region has the DNA TGTGCCAGCAGTTATGGGGGGGGCTCTGGGGCCAACGTCCTGACTTTC. Translation gives CASSYGGGSGANVLTF.

This clonotype was recorded a few times. The chain couples TRBV6-5 to TRBJ2-1, with D perhaps matching TRBD1 (6 bases). The V end lost 6 bases, the J end lost 7 bases, and 19 bases lay between the germline ends. CDR1 is MNHEY and CDR2 is SVGAGI in the germline V gene. This CDR3 has 15 amino acids. CDR3 sequence: CASRRTPGHKNEQFF. Here the CDR3 DNA reads TGTGCCAGCAGACGTACTCCGGGACATAAGAATGAGCAGTTCTTC.

The chain employs TRBV7-8 and TRBJ1-2, with D unresolved. CDR1 SGHVS and CDR2 FQNEAQ come from the germline V gene. The CDR3 covers 15 residues. Trimming took 2 bases from V and 3 from J, leaving 13 bases between them. The CDR3 spells CASSLTTTGYYGYTF. In nucleotides, the CDR3 is TGTGCCAGCAGCTTAACAACGACCGGATACTATGGCTACACCTTC.

The gene calls are TRBV12-3 or TRBV12-4 and TRBJ1-6; 7 bases fit TRBD1. The CDR3 spans 14 residues. V lost 2 bases, J lost 10 bases, and 5 bases stayed unmatched. CDR3 sequence: CASSLRRGYSPLHF. Written as DNA, the CDR3 is TGTGCCAGCAGTTTACGCAGGGGGTACTCACCCCTCCACTTT.

The chain carries TRBV12-3 or TRBV12-4 and TRBJ2-7; TRBD1 or TRBD2 may be the D gene (6 bases each). The CDR3 is 15 amino acids. V gave up 6 bases and J gave up 4 bases, with 19 bases separating them. The CDR3 region is CASSRVVGGGYEQYF. Here the CDR3 DNA reads TGTGCCAGCAGCAGGGTAGTTGGAGGGGGGTACGAGCAGTACTTC.

On this clonotype: A single base separates this from a much larger clone, so it may be a read error. V usage is TRBV20-1 and J usage is TRBJ1-1; weak D call: TRBD1 (5 bases). This CDR3 spans 13 amino acids. Germline assignment: CDR1 DFQATT and CDR2 SNEGSKA (reference sequence). As DNA, the CDR3 is TGCAGTGCTGTCCGGGACTTCAACACTGACGCTTTCTTT. Encoded protein: CSAVRDFNTDAFF.

Only a few counts were recorded for this clonotype. V usage is TRBV12-3 or TRBV12-4 and J usage is TRBJ2-5; D not resolved. CDR3 length: 12 residues. Trimming stripped 6 bases from V and 5 bases from J, with 10 bases between. The DNA for the CDR3 is TGTGCCAGCAGGGCCGGCGTGGAGACCCAGTACTTC. Encoded protein: CASRAGVETQYF.

The chain uses TRBV6-5 and TRBJ2-7; D unresolved. Germline loops: CDR1 MNHEY, CDR2 SVGAGI. The CDR3 is made up of 14 amino acids. The V gene lost 1 base and the J gene lost 3 bases, with 10 bases spanning the gap. In DNA, the CDR3 is TGTGCCAGCAGTTACTTGGCGGCTGACTACGAGCAGTACGTC. Translated: CASSYLAADYEQYV.

The chain has TRBV21-1 and TRBJ2-7. TRBV21-1 is a pseudogene. CDR3 length: 13 amino acids. Here the CDR3 DNA reads TGTGCCAGCAGCAAAGACGTAACCTACGAGCAGTACTTC. Amino acids: CASSKDVTYEQYF.

The CDR3 spells CASSSLDRVEQYV. Here the CDR3 DNA reads TGTGCCAGCAGTTCCTTGGACCGGGTGGAGCAGTACGTC. This chain uses TRBV28 with TRBJ2-7; D remains ambiguous. The CDR3 runs to 13 residues. Germline assignment: CDR1 MDHEN and CDR2 SYDVKM. V was pared by 4 bases and J by 7 bases, with 14 bases between.

The chain's CDR3 is CAIGHSETSTDTQYF. Here the CDR3 DNA reads TGTGCCATCGGCCATAGCGAAACTAGCACAGATACGCAGTATTTT. This rearrangement joins TRBV10-3 to TRBJ2-3, with D possibly being TRBD2 (5 bases). The germline V gene has CDR1 ENHRY and CDR2 SYGVKD. Trimming pared 8 bases from V and 0 bases from J, leaving 15 bases between. CDR3 length: 15 residues.

This clonotype was detected a few times. The chain combines TRBV5-1 with TRBJ2-7; 10 nucleotides align to TRBD1. Germline CDR1 and CDR2: SGHRS and YFSETQ. There are 15 residues in the CDR3. Unmatched junction bases numbered 8, after V lost 3 bases and J lost 5 bases. The CDR3 reads CASSSTGTGVNEQYF. As DNA, the CDR3 is TGCGCCAGCAGCTCGACCGGGACAGGGGTAAACGAGCAGTACTTC.

This clonotype was recorded a few times. The chain joins TRBV28 to TRBJ2-2, with TRBD1 as a possible D gene (6 bases). Looked up from germline, CDR1 is MDHEN and CDR2 is SYDVKM. The CDR3 has 14 amino acids. Trimming cost V 1 base and J 6 bases, with 9 bases left between them. For the CDR3, the DNA is TGTGCCAGCAGTTTATTAGGGGGAGCCGGGGAGCTGTTTTTT. This codes for CASSLLGGAGELFF.

J is TRBJ2-1 and V is TRBV3-1, with D maybe TRBD2 (5 bases). This CDR3 contains 15 residues. The V and J ends lost 1 base and 6 bases respectively, with 13 bases between them. From germline, CDR1 is LGHDT and CDR2 YNNKEL (reference sequence). The CDR3 here is CASSQVLAGGNEQFF. The CDR3 DNA reads as TGTGCCAGCAGCCAAGTCCTCGCGGGCGGCAATGAGCAGTTCTTC.

The V gene is TRBV7-2, the J gene TRBJ2-5; D is uncertain. The germline CDR1 and CDR2 sequences are SGHTA and FQGNSA. This CDR3 spans 13 amino acids. Trimming shortened V by 3 bases and J by 2 bases, and 7 bases separated the two germline ends. CDR3 sequence (DNA): TGTGCCAGCAGCTTCCTCTCGCAAGAGACCCAGTACTTC. It specifies CASSFLSQETQYF.

This clonotype was detected many times. The V call is TRBV18, the J call TRBJ2-2; a possible D gene is TRBD2 (5 bases). Trimming stripped 3 bases from V and 6 bases from J, with 8 bases between. The CDR3 has 13 residues. Germline loops: CDR1 KGHSH, CDR2 LQKENI. The CDR3 loop reads CASSPGVAGELFF. CDR3 bases: TGTGCCAGCTCACCGGGAGTTGCCGGGGAGCTGTTTTTT.